The clone carrying this T cell receptor (beta chain) was seen at least ten times. No antigen is known for it. The TCR library protocol attached unique molecular identifiers to the individual cDNA molecules. TCRdb re-analysed the 5' RACE reads in MiXCR, keeping a single row per CDR3 protein. In the table there are more than 90,000 distinct CDR3 sequences, more than 9.5% of which are singletons. The CDR3 contains 11 residues. V was pared by 3 bases and J by 3 bases, with 3 bases between. The data belong to a study of early T cells in non-severe SARS-CoV-2 infection. In the study overall: Sequencing targeted bulk RNA from unsorted whole blood, leaving chains unpaired. Study results and limitations: Matches to VDJdb favored anti-spike CD8 responses and missed private and CD4 specificities.

The sequence came from an adult who was a healthcare worker with PCR-confirmed SARS-CoV-2 infection or an uninfected control (not recorded which). Source material: whole blood. The rearrangement links TRBV12-3 or TRBV12-4 to TRBJ2-7; no clear D gene. The CDR3 coding sequence is TGTGCCAGCAGTTTTGGCTACGAGCAGTACTTC. Residues: CASSFGYEQYF.